The 20 T cell receptor beta chains listed next were all sequenced from one sample in a study of Graves' ophthalmopathy and Graves' hyperthyroidism. RNA transcripts were the template, and TCR beta CDR3 regions were amplified from them. First-round RT-PCR with HTBI primers preceded a second-round multiplex PCR. In TCRdb, the multiplex PCR reads were re-called with MiXCR into one record per CDR3 protein. Of about 400,000 distinct CDR3 sequences listed, over 20% were seen once; the top ten hold 2.5% to 3.5%. The sequencing input was peripheral blood. These receptors all stem from a woman in her late teens or twenties with stable Graves' hyperthyroidism.

J is TRBJ2-5 and V is TRBV6-1, with 10 bases lining up with TRBD2. Germline CDR1 and CDR2: MNHNS and SASEGT. CDR3 size: 15 residues. V shed 6 bases and J 7 bases; nucleotides not matched to a gene: 11. Here the CDR3 DNA reads TGTGCCAGCAGCCCCTCCCTAGCGGGAGTCGGGACCCAGTACTTC. Protein: CASSPSLAGVGTQYF.

The CDR3: CASSYSRHSTGELFF. CDR3 nucleotides: TGTGCCAGCAGTTACTCGCGGCATTCCACCGGGGAGCTGTTTTTT. The gene calls are TRBV6-5 and TRBJ2-2, with D unresolved. Trimming removed 0 bases from V and 4 bases from J, with 9 bases in between. Germline V lookup: CDR1 MNHEY, CDR2 SVGAGI. This CDR3 is built from 15 residues.

This clonotype was seen repeatedly, ten times or more. CDR3 residues: CASSSGRQGAYPQYF. CDR3 DNA sequence: TGTGCCAGCAGTTCCGGGAGGCAGGGGGCGTATCCGCAGTACTTC. The chain combines TRBV6-5 with TRBJ2-7, with D perhaps matching TRBD1 (8 bases). V lost 4 bases and J lost 9, with 22 bases in between. The length of the CDR3 is 15 residues. Germline assignment: CDR1 MNHEY and CDR2 SVGAGI.

At least ten counts were recorded for this clonotype. The chain combines TRBV20-1 with TRBJ2-7; weak D call: TRBD2 (6 bases). In germline, CDR1 is DFQATT, CDR2 SNEGSKA (reference sequence). The CDR3 runs 15 residues. V lost 1 base, J lost 0 bases, and 13 bases lay in between. CDR3 sequence (DNA): TGCAGTGCTAGAGGACGGGAGTGGGGCTCCTACGAGCAGTACTTC. Its translation is CSARGREWGSYEQYF.

This chain joins TRBV2 and TRBJ1-5; D possibly corresponds to TRBD1 (5 bases). The CDR3 sequence is 15 residues long. Per germline, CDR1 SNHLY and CDR2 FYNNEI. V lost 5 bases and J 3 bases, leaving 14 bases between the germline ends. The CDR3 spells CASSPGFDVNQPQHF. The CDR3 nucleotides read TGTGCCAGCAGTCCAGGGTTCGACGTCAATCAGCCCCAGCATTTT.

The sample holds many counts of this clonotype. The V call is TRBV12-3 or TRBV12-4, the J call TRBJ1-5, with 9 bases fitting TRBD1. The CDR3 contains 15 residues. V lost 6 bases to trimming and J lost 11 bases; unmatched junction nucleotides: 14. The CDR3 DNA sequence: TGTGCCAGCAGCCCCGCGGGACAGGGACTAGGGGCCCAGCATTTT. Translated: CASSPAGQGLGAQHF.

This clonotype showed up many times. The V call is TRBV7-2, the J call TRBJ2-7; 7 bases map to TRBD1. The CDR3 has 15 amino acids. The germline V gene encodes CDR1 SGHTA and CDR2 FQGNSA. Germline trimming cut 1 base from V and 2 bases from J; bases unmatched to any gene: 5. CDR3 residues: CASSLGRGRTYEQYF. As DNA, the CDR3 is TGTGCCAGCAGCTTAGGTAGGGGGCGTACCTACGAGCAGTACTTC.

The chain recombines TRBV28 with TRBJ2-5; D perhaps matches TRBD2 (5 bases). V lost 2 bases and J lost 0, with 13 bases in between. The CDR3 runs to 16 residues. Germline lookup yields CDR1 MDHEN and CDR2 SYDVKM. The CDR3 spells CASSLGRAINQETQYF. CDR3 DNA sequence: TGTGCCAGCAGTTTAGGGCGGGCGATAAACCAAGAGACCCAGTACTTC.

This clonotype has ten or more counts. The chain links TRBV6-1 to TRBJ2-7, with D tentatively TRBD2 (6 bases). Deletions cut 6 bases from V and 1 base from J, with 10 bases between. The CDR3 length is 13 residues. The germline CDR1 and CDR2 sequences are MNHNS and SASEGT. CDR3 protein: CASRDGSSYEQYF. CDR3 sequence (DNA): TGTGCCAGCAGGGACGGGAGTTCCTACGAGCAGTACTTC.

This clonotype was counted many times. The V gene is TRBV20-1, the J gene TRBJ2-6; weak D call: TRBD2 (5 bases). Trimming removed 6 bases at V and 2 bases at J, with 5 bases between. Germline CDR1 is DFQATT and CDR2 is SNEGSKA (reference sequence). The CDR3 has 12 amino acids. The CDR3 here is CSARAGANVLTF. The CDR3 DNA follows: TGCAGTGCGAGGGCTGGGGCCAACGTCCTGACTTTC.

This clonotype was seen repeatedly, ten times or more. The chain employs TRBV6-2 or TRBV6-3 and TRBJ2-7; 7 positions agree with TRBD2. The CDR3 has 16 amino acids. Germline V CDR1 and CDR2: MNHEY, SVGEGT. The junction had 16 bases not matched to a gene; V was cut back by 7 bases and J by 4 bases. CDR3 protein: CASKHGLASGAYEQYF. The CDR3 DNA sequence: TGTGCCAGCAAACATGGTTTGGCTAGCGGAGCATACGAGCAGTACTTC.

The table lists this clonotype with a count of one. This chain links TRBV5-5 with TRBJ2-5; the D gene is possibly TRBD2 (6 bases). This CDR3 spans 16 amino acids. Germline V CDR1 and CDR2: SGHKS, YYEKEE (reference sequence). Trimming cost V 1 base and J 5 bases, with 18 bases left between them. CDR3 DNA sequence: TGTGCCAGCAGCTTGCTCGGGGGTTTGGGGCGGGAGACCCAGTACTTC. This encodes CASSLLGGLGRETQYF. Filled out from reference TRBV5-5 and TRBJ2-5, the complete variable domain reads DAGVTQSPTHLIKTRGQQVTLRCSPISGHKSVSWYQQVLGQGPQFIFQYYEKEERGRGNFPDRFSARQFPNYSSELNVNALLLGDSALYLCASSLLGGLGRETQYFGPGTRLLVL.

This clonotype was observed many times. The chain carries TRBV20-1 and TRBJ2-7, with TRBD2 matching 9 bases. Germline trimming cut 0 bases from V and 0 bases from J; bases unmatched to any gene: 3. Germline loops: CDR1 DFQATT, CDR2 SNEGSKA (reference sequence). The CDR3 is made up of 15 amino acids. In nucleotides, the CDR3 is TGCAGTGCTAGAGAGGTTAGCGGGAGCTCCTACGAGCAGTACTTC. Amino acids: CSAREVSGSSYEQYF.

This clonotype has at least ten counts. At one of its ends the junction is not consistent with the germline gene, which may arise from a read error. The chain combines TRBV6-5 with TRBJ1-5; D is uncertain. Germline CDR1 reads MNHEY; CDR2 reads SVGAGI. The CDR3 contains 14 residues. CDR3 coding DNA: TGTGCCGGCAGTTATAACCAGGCTAATCAGCCCCAGCATTTT. This codes for CAGSYNQANQPQHF.

This clonotype was counted many times. This chain uses TRBV12-3 or TRBV12-4 with TRBJ1-1, with D possibly matching TRBD1 (5 bases). The V gene lost 5 bases and the J gene lost 5 bases, with 15 bases spanning the gap. CDR3 size: 14 residues. The CDR3 is CASSTGHGWTEAFF. The CDR3 DNA follows: TGTGCCAGCAGTACCGGACATGGGTGGACTGAAGCTTTCTTT.

This clonotype was seen many times. V and J are TRBV6-2 or TRBV6-3 and TRBJ1-2; 7 bases fit TRBD1. J lost 8 bases, V lost 4 bases, and 7 bases had no gene match. This CDR3 is built from 13 residues. Germline-derived CDR1 and CDR2 are MNHEY and SVGEGT. CDR3 nucleotides: TGTGCCAGCAGTTCCGGGACAGAGGAGGGCTACACCTTC. Its protein product is CASSSGTEEGYTF.

The chain uses TRBV4-1 and TRBJ1-3; a possible D gene is TRBD1 (5 bases). In germline, CDR1 is MGHRA, CDR2 YSYEKL. CDR3 length equals 14 residues. Trimming took off 4 bases at V and 6 bases at J, with 13 bases between the two ends. The CDR3 DNA reads as TGCGCCAGCAGCCCCCTCTCGGGGGAAAACACCATATATTTT. Translating it yields CASSPLSGENTIYF.

In its sample, this clonotype was seen many times. V and J are TRBV15 and TRBJ2-2; 7 positions agree with TRBD1. Germline CDR1 and CDR2: LNHNV and YYDKDF (reference sequence). V shed 3 bases, J shed 1 base, and the junction held 8 bases outside the gene matches. CDR3 size: 17 residues. The CDR3 DNA is TGTGCCACCAGCAGGGATAGGGACAGCGAGAACACCGGGGAGCTGTTTTTT. Amino acids: CATSRDRDSENTGELFF.

The table lists this clonotype with many counts. The genes are TRBV7-8 and TRBJ1-5, with 10 bases fitting TRBD1. CDR1 is SGHVS, CDR2 FQNEAQ, per germline. The CDR3 consists of 15 residues. The V gene end was trimmed by 3 bases and the J gene end by 3 bases; junction bases not matched to a gene: 2. The CDR3 nucleotides are TGTGCCAGCAGCTTCGGACAGGGGGACAATCAGCCCCAGCATTTT. Protein sequence: CASSFGQGDNQPQHF.

In DNA, the CDR3 is TGTGCCAGCGGTGATGGGCGAGGTTATGGCTACACCTTC. It encodes CASGDGRGYGYTF. J is TRBJ1-2 and V is TRBV27; no clear D gene. Trimming stripped 8 bases from V and 5 bases from J, with 15 bases between. The CDR3 extends over 13 amino acids. Germline lookup yields CDR1 MNHEY and CDR2 SMNVEV (reference sequence).